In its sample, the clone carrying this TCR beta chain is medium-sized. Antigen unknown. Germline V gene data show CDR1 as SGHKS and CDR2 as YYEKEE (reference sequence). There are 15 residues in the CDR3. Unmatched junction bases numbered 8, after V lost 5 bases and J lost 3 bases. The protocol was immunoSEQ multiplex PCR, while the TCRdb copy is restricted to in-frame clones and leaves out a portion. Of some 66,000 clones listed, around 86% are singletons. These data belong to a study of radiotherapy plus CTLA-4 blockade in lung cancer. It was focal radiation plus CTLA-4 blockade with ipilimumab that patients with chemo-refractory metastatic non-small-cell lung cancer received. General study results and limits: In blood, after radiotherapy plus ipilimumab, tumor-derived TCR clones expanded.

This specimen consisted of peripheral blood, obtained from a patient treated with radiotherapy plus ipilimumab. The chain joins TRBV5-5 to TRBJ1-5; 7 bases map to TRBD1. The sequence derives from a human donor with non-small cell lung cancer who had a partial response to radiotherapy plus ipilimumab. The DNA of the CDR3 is TGTGCCAGCAGTTCAGGGGACAGCCCCAATCAGCCCCAGCATTTT. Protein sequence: CASSSGDSPNQPQHF. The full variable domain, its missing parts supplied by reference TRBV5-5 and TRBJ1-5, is DAGVTQSPTHLIKTRGQQVTLRCSPISGHKSVSWYQQVLGQGPQFIFQYYEKEERGRGNFPDRFSARQFPNYSSELNVNALLLGDSALYLCASSSGDSPNQPQHFGDGTRLSIL.